This T cell receptor beta chain is from a study of PD-1 blockade in mismatch repair-deficient tumors (dated by TCRdb to the late 2010s). About the investigation overall: Between September 2013 and September 2016, approximately 90 consecutive patients with 12 mismatch repair-deficient cancer types, all previously treated and progressing, were enrolled in the trial. Tumor-associated T cell clones were tracked in the peripheral blood of patients responding to PD-1 blockade by deep sequencing of TCR CDR3 regions.

Mismatch repair deficiency in every enrolled patient was established by polymerase chain reaction or immunohistochemistry. TCR sequencing was carried out for three patients who responded to pembrolizumab therapy. The phase II trial prospectively evaluated PD-1 blockade with pembrolizumab in advanced mismatch repair-deficient cancers, independent of tissue of origin. Peripheral blood T cell samples were serially collected before and at multiple times after PD-1 blockade was started. Blood sampling times were expressed in weeks after the first pembrolizumab dose. The investigation overall reported the following: Rapid expansion after pembrolizumab followed by contraction, generally before radiologic responses, was shown by tumor-resident clones, which were often undetectable in blood before treatment.

As concerns this clone: There is no known antigen for this receptor. No base quality information exists; no much larger clone differs at one position.

The protocol used for the library was the immunoSEQ multiplex PCR assay. TCRdb obtained this table from immuneACCESS and retained in-frame rearrangements with V and J assigned. These tables miss some clones; where compared with another copy, unresolved V genes account for less than half of the shortfall, and the remainder is unexplained. The sample has some 16,000 clones on record, about four fifths of them singletons. The ten top clones hold nearly 3.5% of the sample. The sequenced sample was PBMCs, obtained 4 weeks after starting pembrolizumab. The origin of this receptor is an adult with mismatch repair-deficient cancer.

The CDR3 protein sequence reads: CASSETGQGLTEAFF. The DNA sequence reads TGTGCCAGCAGTGAGACGGGACAGGGGCTAACTGAAGCTTTCTTT. The sequence links TRBV6-1 to TRBJ1-1, with 10 bases aligning to TRBD1. Taken from cysteine to phenylalanine, the CDR3 has 15 residues. Only the CDR3 portion is preserved as DNA: 45 bases, with reading frame beginning at the first base. Germline trimming: 3 bases from V, 5 bases from J; junction bases outside gene matches: 6. The CDR1 and CDR2 encoded by the germline V gene are MNHNS and SASEGT.